This entry lists 19 T cell receptor beta chains sequenced from one sample in a study of blood T cell repertoires in COVID-19 (dated by TCRdb to 2020 to 2022). Library preparation was by the immunoSEQ multiplex PCR assay. As stored in TCRdb, this immuneACCESS dataset retains in-frame rearrangements with V and J assigned. A fraction of the clones does not appear; measured against another copy, unresolved V genes explain less than half of the discrepancy, and the remainder lacks a known reason. The sample profile shows some 150,000 clones; roughly 81% of them were found once. The ten largest clones capture approximately 0.99% of the sample. Source material: peripheral blood. The receptors shown here come from a man between 35 and 55 years old with acute or convalescent COVID-19.

V and J are TRBV4-1 and TRBJ1-4; D is possibly TRBD1 (5 bases). The V gene's germline CDR1 is MGHRA and CDR2 YSYEKL. Trimming removed 1 base from V and 7 bases from J, with 13 bases in between. This CDR3 has 15 residues. The CDR3 here is CASSQGLGGGEKLFF. In nucleotides, the CDR3 is TGCGCCAGCAGCCAAGGTTTGGGGGGTGGTGAAAAACTGTTTTTT.

The gene calls are TRBV5-1 and TRBJ1-6, with TRBD1 identical over 8 bases. The V segment lost 3 bases and the J segment 11 bases; nucleotides outside the gene matches: 10. Germline CDR1 is SGHRS and CDR2 is YFSETQ. This CDR3 has 15 residues. In nucleotides, the CDR3 is TGCGCCAGCAGCTCCTCGACAGGGGAAGTGGCACCCCTCCACTTT. It yields the protein CASSSSTGEVAPLHF.

The chain has TRBV3-1 (or the pseudogene TRBV3-2) and TRBJ1-1; no clear D gene. CDR3 size: 15 residues. Germline V gives CDR1 LGHDT, CDR2 YNNKEL (reference sequence). With 4 bases removed from V and 1 base from J, the gap between germline ends came to 13 bases. In nucleotides, the CDR3 is TGTGCCAGCAGCCTCCGACACTCGAAGAACACTGAAGCTTTCTTT. Translated: CASSLRHSKNTEAFF.

This clone was recorded a few times. The chain joins TRBV28 to TRBJ1-6; TRBD1 matches 9 bases. Germline V gene data show CDR1 as MDHEN and CDR2 as SYDVKM. The CDR3 length is 15 residues. V shed 5 bases, J shed 10 bases, and the junction held 9 bases outside the gene matches. In nucleotides, the CDR3 is TGTGCCAGCAGTCCGACAGGGGGTAAACCATCACCCCTCCACTTT. Translated: CASSPTGGKPSPLHF. Full variable domain (rest looked up from reference TRBV28 and TRBJ1-6): DVKVTQSSRYLVKRTGEKVFLECVQDMDHENMFWYRQDPGLGLRLIYFSYDVKMKEKGDIPEGYSVSREKKERFSLILESASTNQTSMYLCASSPTGGKPSPLHFGNGTRLTVT.

The V gene is TRBV6-2 or TRBV6-3, the J gene TRBJ2-7, with 9 bases that match TRBD2. The CDR3 loop spans 13 amino acids. The ends lost 4 bases at V and 2 bases at J; junction bases unmatched: 0. Germline values: CDR1 MNHEY, CDR2 SVGEGT. The CDR3 protein is CASSLAGAYEQYF. CDR3 nucleotide sequence: TGTGCCAGCAGTTTAGCGGGGGCCTACGAGCAGTACTTC.

As DNA, the CDR3 is TGTGCCAGCAGCTTAGAAGGGACAGGGAATCAGCCCCAGCATTTT. Its protein is CASSLEGTGNQPQHF. This chain links TRBV7-9 with TRBJ1-5; 9 bases agree with TRBD1. The CDR3 sequence is 15 residues long. Germline V CDR1 and CDR2: SEHNR, FQNEAQ (reference sequence). With V trimmed by 1 base and J by 4 bases, 2 bases remained unmatched. Combining the CDR3 with reference TRBV7-9 and TRBJ1-5 gives the whole variable domain DTGVSQNPRHKITKRGQNVTFRCDPISEHNRLYWYRQTLGQGPEFLTYFQNEAQLEKSRLLSDRFSAERPKGSFSTLEIQRTEQGDSAMYLCASSLEGTGNQPQHFGDGTRLSIL.

This chain uses TRBV10-3 with TRBJ1-1; D might be TRBD1 (6 bases). The CDR3 consists of 11 residues. The V end was cut by 5 bases, the J end by 5 bases, with 6 bases between. The germline gives CDR1 ENHRY, CDR2 SYGVKD. CDR3 protein: CAISTGTEAFF. The CDR3 coding sequence is TGTGCCATCAGTACAGGGACTGAAGCTTTCTTT.

The chain carries TRBV19 and TRBJ2-3, with TRBD1 matching over 8 bases. Germline V gene lookup returns CDR1 LNHDA and CDR2 SQIVND (reference sequence). V gave up 5 bases and J gave up 0 bases; unmatched junction bases: 10. The CDR3 covers 17 residues. DNA for the CDR3: TGTGCCAGTAGTGTAGGACAGGGACAGTTTAGCACAGATACGCAGTATTTT. Its translation is CASSVGQGQFSTDTQYF.

This sequence joins TRBV6-2 or TRBV6-3 and TRBJ2-2, with TRBD2 matching over 8 bases. V was clipped by 5 bases and J by 3 bases; unmatched bases: 11. Per germline, CDR1 MNHEY and CDR2 SVGEGT. The CDR3 loop spans 17 amino acids. CDR3 sequence (DNA): TGTGCCAGCAGTCGTCATATTAGCGGGGCGGACACCGGGGAGCTGTTTTTT. Its protein is CASSRHISGADTGELFF.

The J gene is TRBJ1-1, the V gene TRBV25-1; D may be TRBD1 (6 bases). Trimming pared 9 bases from V and 7 bases from J, leaving 12 bases between. The CDR3 has 11 amino acids. Per germline, CDR1 MGHDK and CDR2 SYGVNS. In DNA, the CDR3 is TGTGCCAGTGAACAGGGATTTGAAGCTTTCTTT. Amino acid sequence: CASEQGFEAFF.

The rearrangement joins TRBV9 to TRBJ1-5, with D unresolved. The CDR3 sequence is 14 residues long. Between the trimmed V and J ends, which lost 6 bases and 0 bases, there was a span of 10 bases. Germline CDR1 SGDLS, CDR2 YYNGEE. CDR3 region: CASNGLTSNQPQHF. CDR3 nucleotides: TGTGCCAGCAATGGACTGACTAGCAATCAGCCCCAGCATTTT.

The chain joins TRBV6-5 to TRBJ1-2; no clear D. This CDR3 contains 13 residues. Trimming took off 5 bases at V and 5 bases at J, with 12 bases between the two ends. Per the germline V gene, CDR1 is MNHEY and CDR2 is SVGAGI. The CDR3 bases are TGTGCCAGCAGTCCCCAGGAAGTGTATGGCTACACCTTC. Amino acids: CASSPQEVYGYTF.

The chain links TRBV12-3 or TRBV12-4 to TRBJ2-7, with a tentative D call TRBD1 (7 bases). The length of the CDR3 is 13 residues. Trimming took off 8 bases at V and 1 base at J, with 12 bases between the two ends. The CDR3 loop reads CASAEGASYEQYF. CDR3 DNA: TGTGCCAGCGCGGAGGGGGCTTCCTACGAGCAGTACTTC.

This chain connects TRBV3-1 (or the pseudogene TRBV3-2) to TRBJ1-3; the D is unclear. Germline assignment: CDR1 LGHDT and CDR2 YNNKEL (reference sequence). The CDR3 spans 15 residues. V lost 4 bases to trimming and J lost 1 base, with 11 bases between them. CDR3 DNA: TGTGCCAGCAGCCCTCAGGAGGCATCTGGAAACACCATATATTTT. This codes for CASSPQEASGNTIYF.

This clone was counted once. The chain recombines TRBV7-8 with TRBJ2-7; possible D gene TRBD1, 6 bases. This CDR3 spans 15 amino acids. The germline V and J ends were trimmed by 1 base and 0 bases, with 10 bases remaining between them. Germline values: CDR1 SGHVS, CDR2 FQNEAQ. The CDR3 DNA sequence: TGTGCCAGCAGCTTAGTATCAGGGGTCTCCTACGAGCAGTACTTC. It translates to CASSLVSGVSYEQYF.

The chain is built from TRBV9 and TRBJ1-4, with D perhaps matching TRBD1 (5 bases). The germline V gene encodes CDR1 SGDLS and CDR2 YYNGEE. Trimming cost V 0 bases and J 5 bases, with 14 bases left between them. There are 16 residues in the CDR3. The CDR3 protein is CASSVAPAGRNEKLFF. The CDR3 region has the DNA TGTGCCAGCAGCGTAGCTCCCGCAGGGAGGAATGAAAAACTGTTTTTT.

In its sample, this clone was seen once. The chain recombines TRBV3-1 (or the pseudogene TRBV3-2) with TRBJ2-1; no definite D call. Trimming left V 0 bases short and J 5 bases short, with 8 bases between. The V gene's germline CDR1 is LGHDT and CDR2 YNNKEL (reference sequence). The CDR3 contains 14 residues. This CDR3 reads CASSQEAVDNEQFF. CDR3 DNA: TGTGCCAGCAGCCAAGAAGCTGTGGACAATGAGCAGTTCTTC.

This chain links TRBV29-1 with TRBJ2-1; maybe TRBD2 (6 bases). Deletions cut 8 bases from V and 7 bases from J, with 12 bases between. This CDR3 contains 11 residues. Germline CDR1 and CDR2: SQVTM and ANQGSEA. The CDR3 loop reads CSSEGRNEQFF. The DNA for the CDR3 is TGCAGCTCAGAAGGGAGGAATGAGCAGTTCTTC.

The chain couples TRBV4-3 to TRBJ1-2; possibly TRBD1 for D (6 bases). This CDR3 is 16 amino acids long. The germline V gene has CDR1 LGHNA and CDR2 YSLEER. V lost 4 bases, J lost 0 bases, and 15 bases lay in between. Written as DNA, the CDR3 is TGCGCCAGCAGCCTGTTTGGGACACCAGCTAACTATGGCTACACCTTC. As protein: CASSLFGTPANYGYTF.